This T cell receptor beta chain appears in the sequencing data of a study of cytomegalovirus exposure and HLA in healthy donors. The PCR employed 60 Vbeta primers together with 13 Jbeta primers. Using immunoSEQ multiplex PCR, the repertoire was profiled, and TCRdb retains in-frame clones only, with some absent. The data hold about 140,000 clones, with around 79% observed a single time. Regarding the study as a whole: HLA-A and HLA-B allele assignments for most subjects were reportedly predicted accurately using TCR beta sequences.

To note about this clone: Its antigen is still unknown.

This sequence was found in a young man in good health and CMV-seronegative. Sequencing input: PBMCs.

This CDR3 is CASSRDRGHYGYTF. CDR3 sequence (DNA): TGTGCCAGCAGCCGGGACAGGGGACACTATGGCTACACCTTC. The chain uses TRBV7-2 and TRBJ1-2; 10 nucleotides match TRBD1. Germline lookup yields CDR1 SGHTA and CDR2 FQGNSA. The CDR3 runs 14 residues. The junction had 3 bases not matched to a gene; V was cut back by 5 bases and J by 3 bases.